One TCR beta chain is described in this entry. Its specificity is unknown. The data were taken from a study of cytomegalovirus exposure and HLA in healthy donors. Study-wide points: The study designated 150 to 200 TCR beta chains cytomegalovirus-associated. Reported results showed that the classifier diagnosed cytomegalovirus status with high specificity and sensitivity. It was found in a later analysis that first-cohort TCR clusters tended to co-occur in the 100 to 150 validation repertoires.

The protocol was immunoSEQ multiplex PCR, while the TCRdb copy is restricted to in-frame clones and leaves out a portion. The sample gives more than 95,000 clones, around 83% of which show up once; 4% to 4.5% is in the top ten. The sequence was collected from a woman under 30 in good health and CMV-seropositive. The specimen sequenced was PBMCs.

The CDR3 loop reads CASSLRAGSMNTEAFF. The CDR3 DNA reads TGTGCCAGCAGTTTACGTGCGGGGTCCATGAACACTGAAGCTTTCTTT. This rearrangement joins TRBV27 to TRBJ1-1; D gene unclear. The V gene lost 2 bases and the J gene lost 0 bases, with 13 bases spanning the gap. The germline gives CDR1 MNHEY, CDR2 SMNVEV (reference sequence). The CDR3 consists of 16 residues.